This T cell receptor (beta chain) stems from a study of blood T cell repertoires in COVID-19. Study in general: The study drew acute and convalescent COVID-19 samples from the United States, Italy and Spain.

TCRdb keeps only in-frame clones here, not all; method: immunoSEQ multiplex PCR. The sample includes about 520,000 clones, 70% to 90% of them seen just once. In germline, CDR1 is MNHEY, CDR2 SVGAGI. There are 15 residues in the CDR3. V shed 2 bases, J shed 6 bases, and the junction held 6 bases outside the gene matches. The chain joins TRBV6-5 to TRBJ2-5; 10 nucleotides match TRBD1. Sequencing input: peripheral blood. This TCR came from a human donor in a cohort sampled during active COVID-19. The CDR3 DNA reads as TGTGCCAGCAGTTACGCGGGACAGGGGCTCAAGACCCAGTACTTC. Its protein is CASSYAGQGLKTQYF.